Sequencing of this T cell receptor beta chain was carried out in a study of a mutant IDH1 vaccine in newly diagnosed glioma. As for the study in general: Before enrollment, the patients had been treated with radiotherapy alone, temozolomide alone, or both together. Most of them had received both.

The CDR3 loop spans 12 amino acids. Trimming left V 5 bases short and J 6 bases short, with 10 bases between. Germline lookup yields CDR1 MNHNS and CDR2 SASEGT. Stated time point: week 11, during vaccination. Topical imiquimod accompanied each vaccine dose, which consisted of 300 ug of mutant IDH1 20-mer peptide. Only in-frame clones appear in the TCRdb table, and some are missing; sequencing was by immunoSEQ multiplex PCR. Seen here are roughly 70,000 clones, 65% to 85% observed once, and the top ten hold more than 7.5%. Worth noting for this clone: No antigen is known for it.

This rearrangement joins TRBV6-1 to TRBJ1-1; D not resolved. The input for sequencing was PBMCs, taken from a glioma patient whose treatment included an IDH1 peptide vaccine. This TCR was sampled from a woman aged 45-65 years with glioma. CDR3 nucleotide sequence: TGTGCCAGCAGTCTTACCCGGGCTGAAGCTTTCTTT. This encodes CASSLTRAEAFF.